Shown below are 21 T cell receptor beta chains from a single sample sequenced in a study of blood T cell repertoires in COVID-19 (dated by TCRdb to 2020 to 2021). Preparation of the library involved the immunoSEQ multiplex PCR assay. Not all clones reach the TCRdb copy of this immuneACCESS table, which keeps in-frame sequences only. Checked studies attribute under half of the gap to unresolved V genes and leave the rest unexplained. Recorded for this sample are 350,000 to 550,000 clones; around 89% of them occurred a single time. The ten largest make up 4% to 5.5% of the sample. The specimen was peripheral blood. Receptor source: a woman in her 30s with acute or convalescent COVID-19.

This clone appeared once. V is TRBV10-2 and J is TRBJ2-1, with TRBD1 as a possible D gene (5 bases). The length of the CDR3 is 13 residues. With 6 bases removed from V and 4 bases from J, the gap between germline ends came to 10 bases. The germline gives CDR1 WSHSY, CDR2 SAAADI. The CDR3 nucleotides are TGCGCCAGCAGACCGGACACGTACAATGAGCAGTTCTTC. This codes for CASRPDTYNEQFF.

The chain has TRBV13 and TRBJ1-2; no firm D call. The CDR3 has 10 residues. Trimming left V 7 bases short and J 8 bases short, with 8 bases between. Germline CDR1 is PRHDT and CDR2 is FYEKMQ (reference sequence). This chain's CDR3 is CASKWRGYTF. In DNA form, the CDR3 reads TGTGCCAGCAAATGGAGGGGCTACACCTTC. The full variable domain, in which reference TRBV13 and TRBJ1-2 provide the parts outside the CDR3, is AAGVIQSPRHLIKEKRETATLKCYPIPRHDTVYWYQQGPGQDPQFLISFYEKMQSDKGSIPDRFSAQQFSDYHSELNMSSLELGDSALYFCASKWRGYTFGSGTRLTVV.

The J gene is TRBJ1-2, the V gene TRBV7-2, with D hard to call. The CDR3 sequence is 12 residues long. V gave up 2 bases and J gave up 8 bases, with 9 bases separating them. Germline assignment: CDR1 SGHTA and CDR2 FQGNSA. CDR3 protein: CASSLTGRGYTF. CDR3 DNA sequence: TGTGCCAGCAGCTTAACCGGGAGAGGCTACACCTTC.

This chain uses TRBV12-2 with TRBJ2-3; the D call TRBD1 from the table was never checked on the DNA. TRBV12-2 is a listed pseudogene. The CDR3 loop spans 14 amino acids. CDR3 DNA sequence: TGTGCCCTGAGTACAGGCTATAGCACAGATACGCAGTATTTT. The encoded protein is CALSTGYSTDTQYF.

The rearrangement uses TRBV5-8 and TRBJ2-7, with D possibly matching TRBD2 (6 bases). The CDR3 is made up of 14 amino acids. V shed 4 bases and J shed 2 bases, with 13 bases lying between them. CDR1 is SGHTS and CDR2 is YDEGEE in the germline V gene. The CDR3 sequence: CASSPTSRAYEQYF. In DNA, the CDR3 is TGTGCCAGCAGCCCAACTAGCAGGGCCTACGAGCAGTACTTC.

The V and J genes are TRBV7-9 and TRBJ1-2; TRBD1 is a possible D gene (6 bases). Between the trimmed V and J ends, which lost 5 bases and 3 bases, there was a span of 16 bases. The CDR3 spans 15 residues. Germline loops: CDR1 SEHNR, CDR2 FQNEAQ (reference sequence). This CDR3 reads CASSPNREGDYGYTF. DNA of the CDR3: TGTGCCAGCAGCCCTAACAGGGAGGGCGACTATGGCTACACCTTC.

The J gene is TRBJ1-4, the V gene TRBV3-1 (or the pseudogene TRBV3-2); no clear D gene. This CDR3 has 15 residues. Germline values: CDR1 LGHDT, CDR2 YNNKEL (reference sequence). With 6 bases removed from V and 4 bases from J, the gap between germline ends came to 15 bases. This CDR3 reads CASREPTGINEKLFF. The CDR3 bases are TGTGCCAGCAGGGAGCCGACGGGGATTAATGAAAAACTGTTTTTT.

The V and J genes are TRBV28 and TRBJ1-5; 11 bases align to TRBD1. Unmatched junction bases numbered 1, after V lost 11 bases and J lost 4 bases. In germline, CDR1 is MDHEN, CDR2 SYDVKM. The CDR3 extends over 12 amino acids. The CDR3 DNA follows: TGTGCCGGACAGGGGGCGAATCAGCCCCAGCATTTT. Encoded protein: CAGQGANQPQHF.

This clone was observed a few times. The CDR3 DNA reads as TGCGCCAGCAGCCAAGATCGAAGGACAGGGCCCTTGGCTGGCTACACCTTC. Translation: CASSQDRRTGPLAGYTF. The rearrangement joins TRBV4-1 to TRBJ1-2; 8 bases line up with TRBD1. The CDR3 has 17 amino acids. V lost 0 bases and J lost 7; bases outside the gene matches: 13. Germline V gene data show CDR1 as MGHRA and CDR2 as YSYEKL.

This chain links TRBV18 with TRBJ2-5; no definite D call. Germline CDR1 and CDR2: KGHSH and LQKENI. Trimming removed 2 bases at V and 5 bases at J, with 9 bases between. CDR3 length: 13 residues. For the CDR3, the DNA is TGTGCCAGCTCACCAAGTATAGAGGAGACCCAGTACTTC. Translating gives CASSPSIEETQYF.

J is TRBJ1-1 and V is TRBV5-1; D remains unclear. Germline CDR1 reads SGHRS; CDR2 reads YFSETQ. The V gene lost 4 bases and the J gene lost 4 bases, with 14 bases spanning the gap. The length of the CDR3 is 14 residues. The CDR3 DNA follows: TGCGCCAGCAGCACCTCGGGAATGGGCACTGAAGCTTTCTTT. It is translated as CASSTSGMGTEAFF.

This clone has more than one count but fewer than ten. The chain carries TRBV5-1 and TRBJ1-1, with D hard to call. This CDR3 is built from 14 residues. CDR1 and CDR2 (germline): SGHRS, YFSETQ. V lost 0 bases to trimming and J lost 4 bases, with 10 bases between them. CDR3 region: CASSLDPGPTEAFF. CDR3 nucleotides: TGCGCCAGCAGCTTGGATCCGGGTCCCACTGAAGCTTTCTTT.

In the case of this clone: At the DNA level, this CDR3 is encoded by other sequences in the same sample as well. The chain recombines TRBV5-1 with TRBJ1-2; 9 nucleotides match TRBD1. V gave up 5 bases and J gave up 1 base; unmatched junction bases: 12. The length of the CDR3 is 17 residues. Germline CDR1 SGHRS, CDR2 YFSETQ. Here the CDR3 reads CASRHGEWDRVNYGYTF. The CDR3 nucleotides are TGCGCCAGCAGACATGGGGAATGGGACAGGGTTAACTATGGCTACACCTTC.

This chain links TRBV6-4 with TRBJ1-1; D is possibly TRBD1 (5 bases). V was clipped by 6 bases and J by 1 base, with 12 bases between them. In germline, CDR1 is MRHNA, CDR2 SNTAGT. The CDR3 extends over 14 amino acids. CDR3 nucleotides: TGTGCCAGCAGCCGAGCCGGGGGGAACACTGAAGCTTTCTTT. This codes for CASSRAGGNTEAFF.

This sequence joins TRBV10-3 and TRBJ2-3; D is perhaps TRBD1 (6 bases). Germline V lookup: CDR1 ENHRY, CDR2 SYGVKD. Trimming stripped 7 bases from V and 4 bases from J, with 18 bases between. The CDR3 loop spans 15 amino acids. This chain's CDR3 is CAIKDQGSRADTQYF. Written as DNA, the CDR3 is TGTGCCATCAAGGATCAGGGGTCACGGGCAGATACGCAGTATTTT.

V and J are TRBV30 and TRBJ1-2, with D perhaps TRBD1 (5 bases). This CDR3 is 15 amino acids long. Trimming took off 4 bases at V and 7 bases at J, with 22 bases between the two ends. CDR1 and CDR2 from the germline V gene are GTSNPN and SVGIG (reference sequence). This CDR3 is CAWKASTAGIGGYTF. The CDR3 bases are TGTGCCTGGAAGGCAAGCACAGCAGGGATCGGTGGCTACACCTTC.

V usage is TRBV7-8 and J usage is TRBJ2-2, with a tentative D call TRBD2 (5 bases). The germline CDR1 and CDR2 sequences are SGHVS and FQNEAQ. Trimming removed 3 bases from V and 6 bases from J, with 5 bases in between. The CDR3 runs to 12 residues. The CDR3 here is CASSLRAGELFF. Written as DNA, the CDR3 is TGTGCCAGCAGCTTGAGGGCCGGGGAGCTGTTTTTT.

The V and J genes are TRBV7-3 and TRBJ2-7; a weak D match, TRBD2 (6 bases). Germline assignment: CDR1 SGHTA and CDR2 FQGTGA. Trimming left V 0 bases short and J 7 bases short, with 10 bases between. The CDR3 totals 13 residues. In nucleotides, the CDR3 is TGTGCCAGCAGCTTAACTGTGGGGGGAGAGCAGTACTTC. Amino acid sequence: CASSLTVGGEQYF. Complete variable domain (other parts from reference TRBV7-3 and TRBJ2-7): GAGVSQTPSNKVTEKGKYVELRCDPISGHTALYWYRQSLGQGPEFLIYFQGTGAADDSGLPNDRFFAVRPEGSVSTLKIQRTERGDSAVYLCASSLTVGGEQYFGPGTRLTVT.

The V and J genes are TRBV2 and TRBJ1-1; the D is unclear. CDR3 length: 11 residues. Germline CDR1 SNHLY, CDR2 FYNNEI. V was pared by 6 bases and J by 11 bases, with 13 bases between. The CDR3 sequence is CASRERGRAFF. The DNA for the CDR3 is TGTGCCAGCAGGGAACGGGGTAGGGCTTTCTTT.

The genes are TRBV4-1 and TRBJ2-3; 11 positions agree with TRBD2. This CDR3 contains 17 residues. The V and J ends lost 3 bases and 3 bases, in that order; junction bases with no gene match: 8. CDR1 and CDR2 (germline): MGHRA, YSYEKL. DNA of the CDR3: TGCGCCAGCAGCCAGGGGGCTAGCGGGGGGCCTACAGATACGCAGTATTTT. It codes for CASSQGASGGPTDTQYF.

The V and J genes are TRBV15 and TRBJ1-2, with a weak D call TRBD1 (5 bases). The CDR3 contains 17 residues. The germline gives CDR1 LNHNV, CDR2 YYDKDF (reference sequence). V lost 0 bases and J 0 bases, leaving 14 bases between the germline ends. CDR3 nucleotide sequence: TGTGCCACCAGCAGAGATCGGGTGACAGTCACTAACTATGGCTACACCTTC. Protein sequence: CATSRDRVTVTNYGYTF.